This T cell receptor beta chain was found in a study of T cells in Graves' hyperthyroidism and ophthalmopathy. Template material for amplifying TCR beta CDR3 regions consisted of RNA transcripts. The HTBI primer set drove a first-round RT-PCR of the TCR CDR3. MiXCR, run by TCRdb on the multiplex PCR reads, gives a single entry per CDR3 protein. The sample holds some 490,000 distinct CDR3 sequences, 15% to 20% seen once. The CDR3 runs 17 residues. The ends lost 6 bases at V and 3 bases at J; junction bases unmatched: 12. The TCR was taken from a woman aged 25 to 39 with Graves' ophthalmopathy. Sequenced input: blood. The chain has TRBV12-3 or TRBV12-4 and TRBJ2-7; TRBD1 matches at 12 bases. The CDR3 loop is CASSSQGTGGAYYEQYF. CDR3 coding DNA: TGTGCCAGCAGCTCGCAGGGGACAGGGGGCGCGTACTACGAGCAGTACTTC.